The clone carrying this T cell receptor (beta chain) was seen only a few times. Its antigen is not known. This entry belongs to a study of T cells in Graves' hyperthyroidism and ophthalmopathy. Study-wide results and limits: Ophthalmopathy was model-predicted a median about 6.7 months pre-onset.

Thyroid ultrasound, orbital computed tomography, clinical symptoms, and serum thyroxine and TRAb underpinned diagnoses. Trimming removed 0 bases at V and 2 bases at J, with 17 bases between. Germline lookup yields CDR1 LGHNA and CDR2 YNFKEQ. The CDR3 is made up of 17 amino acids. RNA transcripts served as the template for amplifying TCR beta CDR3 regions. TCR CDR3 underwent first-round RT-PCR with the HTBI primer set. TCRdb ran MiXCR on the multiplex PCR reads and lists one entry per CDR3 protein. The profile shows fewer than 400,000 distinct CDR3 sequences, roughly 15% of them singletons. Specimen: blood. The receptor comes from a man under 40 with Graves' hyperthyroidism. This sequence joins TRBV4-2 and TRBJ2-7; possible D gene TRBD2, 6 bases. In DNA, the CDR3 is TGTGCCAGCAGCCAAGAAGCCTTCGGCCGGGGGACCTACGAGCAGTACTTC. It is translated as CASSQEAFGRGTYEQYF.